Each of the 10 T cell receptor beta chains below was sequenced from the same sample in a study of T cell repertoires in cytomegalovirus infection. These receptors' targets are unknown. TCRdb recomputed calls from the reads with MiXCR, one row per CDR3 protein. This sample has fewer than 1,000,000 distinct CDR3 sequences, with approximately 32% found just once. Material: cultured CD8+ T cells from PBMCs, obtained from culture after CMV antigen stimulation. The source is a human donor in good health (CMV status not recorded). Some clones in this sample may be carry-over from other donors' samples.

This clonotype was detected only a few times. The chain uses TRBV5-6 and TRBJ2-7; TRBD2 is a possible D gene (6 bases). There are 14 residues in the CDR3. Germline loops: CDR1 SGHDT, CDR2 YYEEEE. V was trimmed by 4 bases and J by 4 bases, leaving 15 bases between them. The CDR3 is CASSTPLGGYEQYV. Here the CDR3 DNA reads TGTGCCAGCAGCACCCCTCTGGGAGGATACGAGCAGTACGTC.

This clonotype has only a few counts. The gene calls are TRBV27 and TRBJ2-7; possibly TRBD1 for D (5 bases). The CDR3 has 13 residues. Looked up from germline, CDR1 is MNHEY and CDR2 is SMNVEV (reference sequence). V lost 3 bases and J 2 bases, leaving 8 bases between the germline ends. The CDR3 bases are TGTGCCAGCAGTTTTGGCAGGGCCTACGAGCAGTACGTC. Translation: CASSFGRAYEQYV.

The J gene is TRBJ1-2, the V gene TRBV27, with TRBD1 as a possible D gene (5 bases). Trimming removed 4 bases from V and 8 bases from J, with 17 bases in between. This CDR3 is 14 amino acids long. The germline CDR1 and CDR2 sequences are MNHEY and SMNVEV (reference sequence). The CDR3 is CASSSPGGKRGYTF. The DNA for the CDR3 is TGTGCCAGCAGTTCGCCCGGGGGGAAGAGGGGCTACACCTTC.

This chain joins TRBV18 and TRBJ2-1, with 7 bases identical to TRBD1. The CDR3 has 15 residues. From germline, CDR1 is KGHSH and CDR2 LQKENI. V trimming: 3 bases; J trimming: 2 bases; junction bases outside the gene matches: 4. CDR3 loop: CASSPSQGPYNEQFF. DNA of the CDR3: TGTGCCAGCTCACCCTCACAGGGGCCCTACAATGAGCAGTTCTTC.

V and J are TRBV12-3 or TRBV12-4 and TRBJ1-2; D remains unclear. The CDR3 extends over 13 amino acids. V was pared by 0 bases and J by 2 bases, with 4 bases between. CDR3 DNA sequence: TGTGCCAGCAGTTTAGCAGTAAACTATGGCTACACCTTC. Protein: CASSLAVNYGYTF.

The rearrangement links TRBV14 to TRBJ1-6; no reliable D call. Germline CDR1 SGHDN, CDR2 FVKESK. The CDR3 covers 15 residues. The V end was cut by 0 bases, the J end by 10 bases, with 13 bases between. The CDR3 spells CASSQENTGRSPLHF. In DNA form, the CDR3 reads TGTGCCAGCAGCCAAGAAAATACTGGGAGGTCACCCCTCCACTTT.

The sample holds a few counts of this clonotype. The gene calls are TRBV7-7 and TRBJ1-2; D unclear. The CDR3 loop spans 13 amino acids. The V gene's germline CDR1 is SSHAT and CDR2 FNYEAQ (reference sequence). CDR3 DNA sequence: TGTGCTAGGATTCGGATAGGGCGCTATGGCTACACCTTC. Encoded protein: CARIRIGRYGYTF.

The V and J genes are TRBV5-1 and TRBJ2-5; 12 bases agree with TRBD2. The CDR3 covers 18 residues. CDR1 SGHRS and CDR2 YFSETQ come from the germline V gene. The V and J ends lost 0 bases and 4 bases, in that order; junction bases with no gene match: 10. The CDR3 DNA follows: TGCGCCAGCAGCTTGGATGGACTAGCGGGGCCCCAAGGAGAGACCCAGTACTTC. This codes for CASSLDGLAGPQGETQYF.

A word on this clonotype: A read error is possible here, since a much larger clone lies one base away. The gene calls are TRBV12-3 or TRBV12-4 and TRBJ2-3; D call uncertain. The CDR3 sequence is 12 residues long. This CDR3 reads CASRLRTNTQYF. In DNA, the CDR3 is TGTGCCAGCCGACTCCGCACAAATACGCAGTATTTT.

Details on this clonotype: A read error may produce the germline difference seen at one junction end. J is TRBJ2-5 and V is TRBV12-3 or TRBV12-4; TRBD1 matches at 8 bases. This CDR3 is built from 15 residues. CDR3 residues: CVSSFGQGATETQYF. In DNA form, the CDR3 reads TGTGTCAGCAGTTTCGGGCAGGGGGCTACGGAGACCCAGTACTTC.